The clone carrying this TCR beta chain showed up just once. Repertoires were generated with immunoSEQ multiplex PCR, while TCRdb's copy carries only in-frame clones and drops some. This table has around 30,000 clones, 89% appearing once. This sample was taken from a study of regulatory and conventional T cells in RAG deficiency. Germline V CDR1 and CDR2: SEHNR, FQNEAQ (reference sequence). Trimming pared 6 bases from V and 3 bases from J, leaving 15 bases between. The CDR3 runs 14 residues. The same data also contributed to another study, on regulatory T cells. Per that paper: The primer mix had 52 TRBV and 13 TRBJ primers.

The chain employs TRBV7-9 and TRBJ2-7; TRBD2 is a possible D gene (5 bases). Source material: CD8+ T cells sorted from blood. The clonotype was recovered from a human donor in good health. CDR3 loop: CASSSLPRDYEQYF. Written as DNA, the CDR3 is TGTGCCAGCAGTTCCCTCCCCCGGGACTACGAGCAGTACTTC.